This paragraph covers one TCR beta chain sequence. This specimen comes from a study of control samples from healthy donors and cancer patients. The CDR3 contains 13 residues. V lost 3 bases and J lost 6; bases outside the gene matches: 1. The protocol was immunoSEQ multiplex PCR, while the TCRdb copy is restricted to in-frame clones and leaves out a portion. The sample consists of approximately 59,000 clones, approximately 87% of them appearing once. The genes are TRBV12-3 or TRBV12-4 and TRBJ2-2, with TRBD1 identical over 7 bases. The TCR sequence derives from a woman aged 60-75 years with lung cancer. Sequencing was performed on PBMCs. The CDR3, as DNA: TGTGCCAGCAGTTTTCAGGGGGCCGGGGAGCTGTTTTTT. Protein: CASSFQGAGELFF.